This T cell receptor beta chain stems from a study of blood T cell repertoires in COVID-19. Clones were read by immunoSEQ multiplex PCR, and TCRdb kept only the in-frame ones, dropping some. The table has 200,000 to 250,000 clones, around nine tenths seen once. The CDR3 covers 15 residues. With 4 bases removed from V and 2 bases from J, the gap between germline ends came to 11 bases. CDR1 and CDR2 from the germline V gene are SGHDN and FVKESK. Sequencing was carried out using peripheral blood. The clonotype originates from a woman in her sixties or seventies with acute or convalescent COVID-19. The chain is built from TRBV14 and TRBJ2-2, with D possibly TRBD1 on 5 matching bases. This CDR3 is CASSRQNLNTGELFF. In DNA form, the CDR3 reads TGTGCCAGCAGCCGACAGAACCTTAACACCGGGGAGCTGTTTTTT.